The present entry profiles one T cell receptor (beta chain) with its context. What it recognizes is unknown. The trim removed 0 bases at V and 4 bases at J, leaving 2 bases unmatched. Germline CDR1 reads MDHEN; CDR2 reads SYDVKM. The CDR3 runs to 16 residues. These data are taken from a study of T cell responses to AZD1222 COVID-19 vaccine. Repertoires were generated with immunoSEQ multiplex PCR, while TCRdb's copy carries only in-frame clones and drops some. The data hold some 96,000 clones, with about nine tenths observed a single time. The study, taken as a whole, reports: Baseline seropositives among AZD1222 recipients totaled only 5 to 7.

V gene TRBV28 combines with J gene TRBJ2-6; 8 bases match TRBD1. The material was peripheral blood, obtained on day 0 of AZD1222 vaccination. The sequence was obtained from an adult in good health. The CDR3: CASSLWTGAGANVLTF. The CDR3 bases are TGTGCCAGCAGTTTATGGACAGGGGCCGGGGCCAACGTCCTGACTTTC.